A selection of T cell receptor beta chains follows, all from one sample in a study of T cell repertoires in cytomegalovirus infection. These TCRs are of unknown antigen specificity. TCRdb passed the reads through MiXCR, listing each CDR3 protein once. The repertoire has roughly 920,000 distinct CDR3 sequences, 30% to 40% of them found once; the top ten carry over 12%. The sequenced sample was cultured CD8+ T cells from PBMCs, obtained from culture after CMV antigen stimulation. These receptors all stem from a human donor in good health (CMV status not recorded). Some clones in this sample may be carry-over from other donors' samples. Each CDR3 is given without its conserved first and last residue.

v_call: TRBV7-2
cdr3_aa: ASTSGLAGGNEQF

v_call: TRBV5-6
cdr3_aa: ASSLAGLANTGELF

v_call: TRBV4-1
cdr3_aa: ASSQDPRTSGRFYNEQF

v_call: TRBV5-1
cdr3_aa: ASSLELAKNIQY

v_call: TRBV20-1
cdr3_aa: SARDSRLGSNTEAF

v_call: TRBV19
cdr3_aa: ASSIGWARVQPQH

v_call: TRBV9
cdr3_aa: ASSTEGRGVETQY

v_call: TRBV7-3
cdr3_aa: ASRPQGGSGNEQF

v_call: TRBV7-8
cdr3_aa: ASSLQVDPNEQF

v_call: TRBV7-2
cdr3_aa: ASSPSGGGLETQY

v_call: TRBV2
cdr3_aa: ASSWTSGGPTDTQY

v_call: TRBV28
cdr3_aa: ASSPRTAYEGYT

v_call: TRBV4-3
cdr3_aa: ASSRKAAWGYGYT

v_call: TRBV5-8
cdr3_aa: ASSSPSQGFSTDTQY

v_call: TRBV4-3
cdr3_aa: ASSQAGQTQDSGGDNEKLF

v_call: TRBV28
cdr3_aa: ASSFRPKVRTRNQPQH

v_call: TRBV7-3
cdr3_aa: ASSNLPWNEQF